The source of this T cell receptor beta chain is a study of T cell responses to AZD1222 COVID-19 vaccine. Overall study results and limits: Nearly half of spike-specific TCRs reportedly target unmutated variant regions.

Some second doses came at about 4 weeks and others at about 12 weeks; these were pooled. Sequencing was performed with immunoSEQ multiplex PCR; in TCRdb, only in-frame clones are kept and a portion is missing. The sample has about 52,000 clones; about nine tenths are singletons. With regard to this clone: Its antigen is not identified.

Germline CDR1 and CDR2: SGHVS and FQNEAQ. Trimming shortened V by 5 bases and J by 8 bases, and 10 bases separated the two germline ends. The CDR3 loop spans 11 amino acids. The material was peripheral blood, obtained 28 days after the second AZD1222 dose. This clonotype was obtained from an adult who received the AZD1222 COVID-19 vaccine. The chain employs TRBV7-8 and TRBJ2-7, with D unresolved. CDR3 residues: CASSATTQQYF. As DNA, the CDR3 is TGTGCCAGCAGCGCCACGACACAGCAGTACTTC.